These T cell receptor beta chains were read from a single sample in a study of blood T cells in healthy people across ages. One entry per CDR3 protein, called by TCRdb with MiXCR from the 5' RACE reads. The data show over 550,000 distinct CDR3 sequences, roughly 31% seen once. Sequencing was done on a sample of blood. The receptors here all came from a woman over 75 in good health. The CDR3 runs from the conserved cysteine through the conserved F or W. A D gene is named only where the DNA matches it firmly. The size field is filled for only some rows; it gives once, few, many or a size class.

>TRBJ2-7|NA|once|TRBV2
TGTGCCAGCAGGAACAGGGTCCGCGACTACGAGCAGTACTTC
CASRNRVRDYEQYF
>TRBJ2-2|NA|NA|TRBV3-1
TGTGCCAGCCAGGCAACCGGGGAGCTGTTTTTT
CASQATGELFF
>TRBJ2-7|TRBD2|many|TRBV12-3/TRBV12-4
TGTGCCAGCACCCTTAGCGGGGTGGGCGCCTACGAGCAGTACTTC
CASTLSGVGAYEQYF
>TRBJ2-3|NA|many|TRBV7-2
TGTGCCAGCAGCTTCTCCCTAGGCACAGATACGCAGTATTTT
CASSFSLGTDTQYF
>TRBJ2-1|NA|many|TRBV7-8
TGTGCCAGCAGCTTAGCGTCCGGGGAGCAGTTCTTC
CASSLASGEQFF
>TRBJ2-3|TRBD1|NA|TRBV9
TGTGCCAGCAGCGTAGCAGGGGGCGCAGGGGATACGCAGTATTTT
CASSVAGGAGDTQYF
>TRBJ2-1|TRBD1|NA|TRBV6-1
TGTGCCAGCAGGGGCGGGACAGGGGTCGGCAATGAGCAGTTCTTC
CASRGGTGVGNEQFF
>TRBJ2-1|NA|NA|TRBV20-1
TGCAGTGCCCTAGCCTGGGACTACAATGAGCAGTTCTTC
CSALAWDYNEQFF
>TRBJ1-5|NA|NA|TRBV3-1
TGTGCCAGCAGCCAAGATTGGGGCCATCAGCCCCAGCATTTT
CASSQDWGHQPQHF
>TRBJ2-2|NA|many|TRBV10-3
TGTGCCATCAGTGAGTCAGGACACCCCGGGGAGCTGTTTTTT
CAISESGHPGELFF
>TRBJ2-1|TRBD1|many|TRBV7-3
TGTGCCAGCAGCCGGGACAGGGGATTGAGAAATGAGCAGTTCTTC
CASSRDRGLRNEQFF
>TRBJ1-2|NA|many|TRBV5-5
TGTGCCAGCAGCTTGACGAGGAGTAGGGATGGCTACACCTTC
CASSLTRSRDGYTF
>TRBJ2-3|NA|many|TRBV5-6
TGTGCCAGCAGCTTGCGAATAGCGGATGACACAGATACGCAGTATTTT
CASSLRIADDTDTQYF
>TRBJ2-7|NA|many|TRBV12-3/TRBV12-4
TGTGCCAGCAGTTTGTGGTTTGACGAGCAGTACTTC
CASSLWFDEQYF
>TRBJ1-4|TRBD1|few|TRBV5-6
TGTGCCAGCAGCTCAACCGGGACAGGGAATGAAAAACTGTTTTTT
CASSSTGTGNEKLFF
>TRBJ2-3|TRBD2|many|TRBV10-3
TGTGCCATCAGTGAAGTAGCGGGGGGAATGAGCACAGATACGCAGTATTTT
CAISEVAGGMSTDTQYF
>TRBJ2-2|NA|few|TRBV20-1
TGCAGTGCTAGCGGGACGGTCACCGGGGAGCTGTTTTTT
CSASGTVTGELFF
>TRBJ2-3|TRBD1|many|TRBV18
TGTGCCAGCTCACCAAGGACAGGGGTTCAAACAGATACGCAGTATTTT
CASSPRTGVQTDTQYF
>TRBJ2-5|TRBD1|NA|TRBV7-8
TGTGCCAGCAGCTTAAAGGACAGGGGGCTTCGGGAGACCCAGTACTTC
CASSLKDRGLRETQYF
>TRBJ2-5|TRBD2|NA|TRBV20-1
TGCAGTGCTGGCCGTCCGCCGGGACTAGCGGGGACGCGCCAAGAGACCCAGTACTTC
CSAGRPPGLAGTRQETQYF
>TRBJ1-6|NA|many|TRBV10-3
TGTGCCATCAGTGCCCCGGGGGGTAATTCACCCCTCCACTTT
CAISAPGGNSPLHF
>TRBJ2-5|TRBD1|many|TRBV10-3
TGTGCCATCAGTGAGCGACCAGGGGGCGCGGAGACCCAGTACTTC
CAISERPGGAETQYF
>TRBJ2-1|NA|many|TRBV5-1
TGCGCCAGCAGCTTGGGGGCAGGATCAAGCTCCTACAATGAGCAGTTCTTC
CASSLGAGSSSYNEQFF
>TRBJ2-5|NA|NA|TRBV5-6
TGTGCCAGTAGCTCGACGCGAGAGCAGTACTTC
CASSSTREQYF
>TRBJ1-1|NA|NA|TRBV20-1
TGCAGTGCTAGAGATCATCGCTTTAACACTGAAGCTTTCTTT
CSARDHRFNTEAFF
>TRBJ1-2|NA|few|TRBV6-6
TGTGCCAGCAGTTCCTCGCTAGGGTCGGACTATGGCTACACCTTC
CASSSSLGSDYGYTF
>TRBJ1-2|TRBD1|many|TRBV5-1
TGCGCCAGCAGCTGGGGAGGACAGGGGGCATTAAGAAATGGCTACACCTTC
CASSWGGQGALRNGYTF
>TRBJ2-2|TRBD1|NA|TRBV7-9
TGTGCCAGCAGCCCTCAGGGGGCGAACACCGGGGAGCTGTTTTTT
CASSPQGANTGELFF
>TRBJ2-4|TRBD2|many|TRBV20-1
TGCAGTGCTAGTCGTCTAGCGGGGGATTTAGCCAAAAACATTCAGTACTTC
CSASRLAGDLAKNIQYF
>TRBJ2-1|TRBD2|once|TRBV5-6
TGTGCCAGCAGTTACGCGAACCCTCTAGCGGTACGGGGGGACAATGAGCAGTTCTTC
CASSYANPLAVRGDNEQFF
>TRBJ2-1|NA|few|TRBV5-4
TGTGCCAGCAGCCGGGATCGGTATGAGCAGTTCTTC
CASSRDRYEQFF
>TRBJ2-3|NA|NA|TRBV7-2
TGTGCCAGCAGCTTACTATTTAGCGGTGACTCTAGCACAGATACGCAGTATTTT
CASSLLFSGDSSTDTQYF
>TRBJ2-4|NA|many|TRBV6-2/TRBV6-3
TGTGCCAGCAGTTACCGGGGCTTAGCCAAAAACATTCAGTACTTC
CASSYRGLAKNIQYF
>TRBJ2-1|TRBD2|NA|TRBV20-1
TGCAGTGTTTTAAGCGGGGCCTCCTACAATGAGCAGTTCTTC
CSVLSGASYNEQFF
>TRBJ2-1|NA|NA|TRBV11-2
TGTGCCAGCAGCAGGGGGGTGGGAAGCTCCTACAATAAGCAGTTCTTC
CASSRGVGSSYNKQFF
>TRBJ2-7|NA|many|TRBV27
TGTGCCAGCAGTCCGGGGTTCTCCTACGAGCAGTACTTC
CASSPGFSYEQYF
>TRBJ2-4|NA|NA|TRBV5-5
TGTGCCGGCAGTCCCGGACGGGGAAGAGCCAAAAACATTCAGTACTTC
CAGSPGRGRAKNIQYF
>TRBJ1-6|TRBD1|few|TRBV12-3/TRBV12-4
TGTGCCAGCAGTTCACAGGGGGCCAGTTGGTCACCCCCCCACTTT
CASSSQGASWSPPHF
>TRBJ2-7|NA|NA|TRBV28
TGTGCCAGCAGTTTATACCTAGGGGACAAAAACTCTTACGAGCAGTACTTC
CASSLYLGDKNSYEQYF
>TRBJ2-1|NA|NA|TRBV30
TGTGCCTGGAGTGTACCCTCAGGACGGTCCTCCAATGAGCAGTTCTTC
CAWSVPSGRSSNEQFF
>TRBJ1-1|NA|NA|TRBV7-9
TGTGCCAGCAGCTTACCCCAAGTGGATGCTTTCTTT
CASSLPQVDAFF
>TRBJ1-1|TRBD1|few|TRBV5-1
TGCGCCAGCAGCTTGGAAGGACAGGGTTTCACTGAAGCTTTCTTT
CASSLEGQGFTEAFF
>TRBJ2-5|TRBD2|many|TRBV7-6
TGTGCCAGCAGACTGGGAGGGGAGACCCAGTACTTC
CASRLGGETQYF
>TRBJ2-3|NA|NA|TRBV15
TGTGCCACCAGCAGAGATCAGAAGCAAGATACGCAGTATTTT
CATSRDQKQDTQYF
>TRBJ1-2|NA|NA|TRBV5-1
TGCGCCAGCAGCTTGGCCGACAGGCGGGCAGGTCGAGGCTACACCTTC
CASSLADRRAGRGYTF
>TRBJ2-5|NA|few|TRBV11-1
TGTGCCAGCAGCTTCCTGGTCGGGGAGACCCAGTACTTC
CASSFLVGETQYF
>TRBJ1-4|NA|many|TRBV4-2
TGTGCCAGCACCTCTGGGGGAAGGTCTGAAAAACTGTTTTTT
CASTSGGRSEKLFF
>TRBJ1-6|NA|few|TRBV9
TGTGCCAGCAAGACAGGAGCCTCGGGAAATTCACCCCTCCACTTT
CASKTGASGNSPLHF
>TRBJ2-1|TRBD2|NA|TRBV5-4
TGTGCCAGCAGCGCGGGGACTAGGGCAGTCGACAATGAGCAGTTCTTC
CASSAGTRAVDNEQFF
>TRBJ2-5|TRBD2|many|TRBV7-3
TGTGCCAGCAGCTTAACGGGACTATCGGCCGCTATACAAGAGACCCAGTACTTC
CASSLTGLSAAIQETQYF
>TRBJ1-5|NA|many|TRBV29-1
TGCAGCGTTGTCGGTTCAGGCGTTGGCAATCAGCCCCAGCATTTT
CSVVGSGVGNQPQHF
>TRBJ2-7|NA|NA|TRBV20-1
TGCAGTGCTAGAGACCAAGGTCCCCCCGGGTACGAGCAGTACTTC
CSARDQGPPGYEQYF
>TRBJ1-1|TRBD1|many|TRBV5-1
TGCGCCAGCAGCGACGGGACAGGGTACACTGAAGCTTTCTTT
CASSDGTGYTEAFF
>TRBJ2-1|TRBD2|many|TRBV24-1
TGTGCCACCAGCGGGGGGGAGAGCTCCTACAATGAGCAGTTCTTC
CATSGGESSYNEQFF
>TRBJ2-3|TRBD2|many|TRBV6-2/TRBV6-3
TGTGCCAGCAGTTACTCTGGGACTAGCAGAGATACGCAGTATTTT
CASSYSGTSRDTQYF
>TRBJ2-7|NA|few|TRBV18
TGTGCCAGCTCACCAGGGACAACTGACGAGCAGTACTTC
CASSPGTTDEQYF
>TRBJ2-1|NA|many|TRBV7-2
TGTGCCAGCAGCCGTATACGGCCGAGCTCCTACAATGAGCAGTTCTTC
CASSRIRPSSYNEQFF
>TRBJ2-7|NA|many|TRBV7-9
TGTGCCAGCAGCTTAGTCGGGGGCGGTAGCTCCTACGAGCAGTACTTC
CASSLVGGGSSYEQYF